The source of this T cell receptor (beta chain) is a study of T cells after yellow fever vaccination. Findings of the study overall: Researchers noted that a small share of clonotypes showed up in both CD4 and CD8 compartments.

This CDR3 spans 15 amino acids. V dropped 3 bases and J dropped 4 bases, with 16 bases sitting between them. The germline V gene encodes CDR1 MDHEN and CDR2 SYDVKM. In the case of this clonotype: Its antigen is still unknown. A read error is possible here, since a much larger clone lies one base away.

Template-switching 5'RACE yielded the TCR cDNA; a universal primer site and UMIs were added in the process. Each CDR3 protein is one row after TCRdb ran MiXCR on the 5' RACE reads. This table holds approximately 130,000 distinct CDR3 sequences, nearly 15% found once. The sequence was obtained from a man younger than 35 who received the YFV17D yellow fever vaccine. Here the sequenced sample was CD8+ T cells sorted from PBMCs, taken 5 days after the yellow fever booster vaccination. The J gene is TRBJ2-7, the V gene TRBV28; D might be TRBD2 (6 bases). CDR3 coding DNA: TGTGCCAGCAGTTTCAGGGACTGGGAGACGTACGAGCAGTACTTC. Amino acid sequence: CASSFRDWETYEQYF.